These 26 T cell receptor beta chains originate from one sample sequenced in a study of spatial heterogeneity in lung cancer. TCRdb analysed the 5' RACE reads with MiXCR anew, one entry per CDR3 protein. The table records 50,000 to 75,000 distinct CDR3 sequences, about 6.6% of them present only once. The time point was: sample taken at primary tumor resection. The input for sequencing was PBMCs, taken at surgery. The receptors were sampled from a female donor with early-stage non-small cell lung cancer.

The sample holds many counts of this clonotype. The chain employs TRBV6-5 and TRBJ2-3, with TRBD2 identical over 11 bases. Germline lookup yields CDR1 MNHEY and CDR2 SVGAGI. J was trimmed by 6 bases and V by 2 bases; bases with no gene match: 1. The CDR3 has 14 residues. CDR3 in amino acids: CASSYRTSGDTQYF. The CDR3 DNA sequence: TGTGCCAGCAGTTACCGGACTAGCGGGGATACGCAGTATTTT.

This clonotype was seen repeatedly, ten times or more. V and J are TRBV28 and TRBJ1-5, with D unresolved. The CDR3 runs 12 residues. The germline V gene encodes CDR1 MDHEN and CDR2 SYDVKM. V lost 3 bases to trimming and J lost 4 bases, with 4 bases between them. The CDR3 coding sequence is TGTGCCAGCAGTTTTGAGAATCAGCCCCAGCATTTT. Protein sequence: CASSFENQPQHF.

This clonotype has at least ten counts. The chain employs TRBV21-1 and TRBJ1-1; the table's D gene call, TRBD1, was not cross checked with the DNA. TRBV21-1 constitutes a pseudogene. The CDR3 has 14 residues. CDR3 nucleotide sequence: TGTGCCAGCAGTAGACTCACAGGGAACACTGAAGCTTTCTTT. It encodes CASSRLTGNTEAFF.

Many counts were recorded for this clonotype. The V and J genes are TRBV27 and TRBJ1-4; D gene uncertain. CDR1 and CDR2 (germline): MNHEY, SMNVEV (reference sequence). This CDR3 contains 14 residues. Trimming cost V 5 bases and J 0 bases, with 7 bases left between them. The CDR3 DNA is TGTGCCAGCAGTCGCCAGTCAACTAATGAAAAACTGTTTTTT. It is translated as CASSRQSTNEKLFF.

This clonotype showed up just a few times. The rearrangement joins TRBV11-2 to TRBJ2-3, with D tentatively TRBD2 (7 bases). The CDR3 spans 15 residues. Trimming shortened V by 5 bases and J by 0 bases, and 12 bases separated the two germline ends. Germline loops: CDR1 SGHAT, CDR2 FQNNGV. The CDR3 spells CASSIGGASTDTQYF. The CDR3 DNA is TGTGCCAGCAGCATAGGGGGGGCTAGCACAGATACGCAGTATTTT.

The chain has TRBV9 and TRBJ2-7; D gene unclear. This CDR3 contains 13 residues. Germline V lookup: CDR1 SGDLS, CDR2 YYNGEE. With 0 bases removed from V and 5 bases from J, the gap between germline ends came to 9 bases. CDR3 bases: TGTGCCAGCAGCGTAGGGACGAGAAACGAGCAGTACTTC. Protein sequence: CASSVGTRNEQYF.

This clonotype was counted ten times or more. V is TRBV6-5 and J is TRBJ1-1; D unresolved. Looked up from germline, CDR1 is MNHEY and CDR2 is SVGAGI. The CDR3 has 13 residues. Trimming stripped 6 bases from V and 4 bases from J, with 12 bases between. The DNA of the CDR3 is TGTGCCAGCAGCCCCGTACATGCCACTGAAGCTTTCTTT. As protein: CASSPVHATEAFF.

Many counts were recorded for this clonotype. The chain is built from TRBV6-1 and TRBJ2-7, with TRBD1 matching over 8 bases. The trim removed 6 bases at V and 3 bases at J, leaving 4 bases unmatched. This CDR3 comprises 13 residues. CDR1 and CDR2 (germline): MNHNS, SASEGT. The CDR3, as DNA: TGTGCCAGCAGGAAGGACAGGGACTACGAGCAGTACGTC. As protein: CASRKDRDYEQYV.

By share, this clonotype counts as medium-sized (0.01 to 0.1%). The junction differs from germline at one of its ends, possibly a read error. V usage is TRBV5-1 and J usage is TRBJ2-5; D gene uncertain. CDR3 length equals 11 residues. Germline V CDR1 and CDR2: SGHRS, YFSETQ. The DNA of the CDR3 is TGTGCCAGCAGCTTACAAGAGACCCAGTACTTC. Its protein is CASSLQETQYF.

Ten or more counts support this clonotype. This chain joins TRBV20-1 and TRBJ2-7; 10 nucleotides line up with TRBD2. The germline CDR1 and CDR2 sequences are DFQATT and SNEGSKA (reference sequence). Trimming at V came to 1 base and at J to 1 base, leaving 13 bases not matched to a gene. CDR3 size: 18 residues. The CDR3 reads CSARASYPGTSDSYEQYV. As DNA, the CDR3 is TGCAGTGCTAGAGCTTCTTACCCCGGGACTAGCGATTCCTACGAGCAGTACGTC.

This clonotype was counted many times. This chain connects TRBV11-3 to TRBJ2-1; 9 bases agree with TRBD1. The V segment lost 3 bases and the J segment 6 bases; nucleotides outside the gene matches: 9. This CDR3 is 16 amino acids long. Looked up from germline, CDR1 is SGHNT and CDR2 is YENEEA. The CDR3 reads CASSFQGTGNINEQFF. CDR3 in DNA: TGTGCCAGCAGCTTTCAAGGGACAGGGAATATCAATGAGCAGTTCTTC.

This clonotype has just a few counts. Here the CDR3 DNA reads TGTGCCAGCAGCCAAGTAAGGCCGGACGGAGTCGGAATCTACACCTTC. Its protein product is CASSQVRPDGVGIYTF. The chain has TRBV3-1 and TRBJ1-2; D is unclear. CDR1 is LGHDT, CDR2 YNNKEL, per germline (reference sequence). CDR3 length: 16 residues. The germline V and J ends were trimmed by 1 base and 10 bases, with 22 bases remaining between them. The variable domain in full, with the rest retrieved from reference TRBV3-1 and TRBJ1-2, is DTAVSQTPKYLVTQMGNDKSIKCEQNLGHDTMYWYKQDSKKFLKIMFSYNNKELIINETVPNRFSPKSPDKAHLNLHINSLELGDSAVYFCASSQVRPDGVGIYTFGSGTRLTVV.

This clonotype has a count of ten or more. CDR3 residues: CASSSRGTGQVAFF. In DNA form, the CDR3 reads TGTGCCAGCAGTTCGCGAGGGACAGGGCAGGTAGCTTTCTTT. The chain links TRBV12-3 or TRBV12-4 to TRBJ1-1; TRBD1 matches 9 bases. The length of the CDR3 is 14 residues. The V gene end was trimmed by 4 bases and the J gene end by 10 bases; junction bases not matched to a gene: 10.

This clonotype appeared many times. The CDR3 spells CATAVQGDWYEQYF. The CDR3 region has the DNA TGTGCCACCGCGGTACAGGGAGATTGGTACGAGCAGTACTTC. The chain combines TRBV28 with TRBJ2-7; TRBD1 might be the D (6 bases). Trimming removed 10 bases at V and 4 bases at J, with 20 bases between. The CDR3 has 14 residues. From germline, CDR1 is MDHEN and CDR2 SYDVKM.

This clonotype occurred many times. The chain has TRBV5-6 and TRBJ1-2, with D possibly matching TRBD1 (6 bases). The germline CDR1 and CDR2 sequences are SGHDT and YYEEEE. The CDR3 length is 15 residues. Trimming left V 3 bases short and J 0 bases short, with 12 bases between. The CDR3 region has the DNA TGTGCCAGCAGCTCAACGGGACACGCTAACTATGGCTACACCTTC. Encoded protein: CASSSTGHANYGYTF.

This clonotype was seen more than once but under ten times. J is TRBJ1-2 and V is TRBV6-6; the match to TRBD1 covers 7 bases. Germline V gives CDR1 MNHNY, CDR2 SVGAGI (reference sequence). V lost 6 bases to trimming and J lost 4 bases; unmatched junction nucleotides: 5. The CDR3 covers 13 residues. Written as DNA, the CDR3 is TGTGCCAGCAGCCCCAGGGGGACCTATGGCTACACCTTC. This codes for CASSPRGTYGYTF.

This clonotype was counted only a few times. V is TRBV6-5 and J is TRBJ2-3; 12 positions match TRBD2. The CDR3 consists of 19 residues. Germline CDR1 and CDR2: MNHEY and SVGAGI. V lost 6 bases, J lost 0 bases, and 13 bases stayed unmatched. The CDR3 loop is CASRLGGLAGFLSTDTQYF. The CDR3, as DNA: TGTGCCAGCAGGTTGGGAGGACTAGCGGGGTTCCTGAGCACAGATACGCAGTATTTT.

J is TRBJ1-2 and V is TRBV4-1; D not certain. V shed 0 bases and J shed 8 bases, with 10 bases lying between them. Germline CDR1 MGHRA, CDR2 YSYEKL. This CDR3 contains 13 residues. CDR3 DNA: TGCGCCAGCAGCCAAGATAGCGGGGTCGGCTACACCTTC. Its translation is CASSQDSGVGYTF.

This clonotype was counted at least ten times. The chain combines TRBV28 with TRBJ2-7, with D perhaps assigned TRBD1 or TRBD2 (5 bases each). V lost 5 bases and J 4 bases, leaving 9 bases between the germline ends. The CDR3 consists of 12 residues. CDR1 and CDR2 (germline): MDHEN, SYDVKM. CDR3 in amino acids: CASSVGVYEQYF. As DNA, the CDR3 is TGTGCCAGCAGTGTGGGGGTGTACGAGCAGTACTTC.

The chain links TRBV5-1 to TRBJ1-1; D is ambiguous. Germline CDR1 SGHRS, CDR2 YFSETQ. The V end was cut by 1 base, the J end by 2 bases, with 15 bases between. CDR3 size: 16 residues. The CDR3 protein is CASSLPENALNTEAFF. CDR3 bases: TGCGCCAGCAGCTTGCCGGAGAACGCCTTAAACACTGAAGCTTTCTTT.

This clonotype was observed at least ten times. V usage is TRBV4-1 and J usage is TRBJ2-5; D is undetermined. Germline assignment: CDR1 MGHRA and CDR2 YSYEKL. The V end was cut by 1 base, the J end by 1 base, with 7 bases between. This CDR3 spans 14 amino acids. The chain's CDR3 is CASSQVGSQETQYF. In DNA, the CDR3 is TGCGCCAGCAGCCAAGTTGGATCCCAAGAGACCCAGTACTTC.

This clonotype was found many times. The chain combines TRBV20-1 with TRBJ1-1; D remains ambiguous. In germline, CDR1 is DFQATT, CDR2 SNEGSKA (reference sequence). This CDR3 has 13 residues. Trimming removed 8 bases from V and 1 base from J, with 14 bases in between. The CDR3 DNA sequence: TGCAGTTCGCAGACGGAGCAGAACACTGAAGCTTTCTTT. Amino acids: CSSQTEQNTEAFF.

This clonotype was detected ten times or more. The rearrangement links TRBV27 to TRBJ2-7, with 7 bases identical to TRBD1. The CDR3 extends over 16 amino acids. The junction had 6 bases not matched to a gene; V was cut back by 0 bases and J by 1 base. CDR1 and CDR2 (germline): MNHEY, SMNVEV (reference sequence). CDR3 in amino acids: CASSLSYRGRSYEQYF. The CDR3 DNA reads TGTGCCAGCAGTTTATCTTACAGGGGTAGGTCCTACGAGCAGTACTTC.

This clonotype showed up many times. The chain couples TRBV30 to TRBJ1-2; D remains unclear. V lost 3 bases and J 6 bases, leaving 8 bases between the germline ends. The length of the CDR3 is 11 residues. CDR1 GTSNPN and CDR2 SVGIG come from the germline V gene (reference sequence). The CDR3 protein is CAWRTADGYTF. CDR3 nucleotides: TGTGCCTGGAGAACAGCTGATGGCTACACCTTC. The full variable domain, in which reference TRBV30 and TRBJ1-2 provide the parts outside the CDR3, is SQTIHQWPATLVQPVGSPLSLECTVEGTSNPNLYWYRQAAGRGLQLLFYSVGIGQISSEVPQNLSASRPQDRQFILSSKKLLLSDSGFYLCAWRTADGYTFGSGTRLTVV.

A few counts support this clonotype. The chain links TRBV7-3 to TRBJ2-7; 11 bases agree with TRBD2. Germline lookup yields CDR1 SGHTA and CDR2 FQGTGA. The CDR3 has 16 amino acids. Trimming at V came to 4 bases and at J to 4 bases, leaving 9 bases not matched to a gene. The CDR3 nucleotides read TGTGCCAGCAGCTCCAGACTAGCGGGAAGGAGGTACGAGCAGTACTTC. Its protein is CASSSRLAGRRYEQYF.

This clonotype appeared many times. The genes are TRBV20-1 and TRBJ2-7; 12 bases align to TRBD2. Germline V gene sequence: CDR1 DFQATT, CDR2 SNEGSKA (reference sequence). The CDR3 has 14 residues. V dropped 7 bases and J dropped 0; count of bases not matched to a gene: 4. The CDR3 here is CSVAGLAGSYEQYF. The CDR3 DNA reads as TGCAGTGTGGCGGGACTAGCGGGCTCCTACGAGCAGTACTTC.